A single sample gave rise to the 6 T cell receptor beta chains below, sequenced in a study of PD-L1 blockade in urothelial cancer. Method: immunoSEQ multiplex PCR; TCRdb's copy keeps in-frame clones and lacks some. The data contain 65,000 to 80,000 clones, roughly 80% of them singletons. The sample in question was PBMCs, obtained around atezolizumab (anti-PD-L1) treatment. These receptors all stem from a man aged 65 to 85 with urothelial cancer.

This chain connects TRBV6-5 to TRBJ2-3; no clear D. From germline, CDR1 is MNHEY and CDR2 SVGAGI. This CDR3 region has 13 residues. V lost 6 bases, J lost 3 bases, and 10 bases lay in between. The CDR3 here is CASRNDGTDTQYF. CDR3 sequence (DNA): TGTGCCAGCAGGAATGACGGGACAGATACGCAGTATTTT.

This chain joins TRBV2 and TRBJ2-5, with a possible D match to TRBD2 (7 bases). Germline values: CDR1 SNHLY, CDR2 FYNNEI. The CDR3 is 14 residues long. The V end lost 4 bases, the J end lost 4 bases, and 13 bases lay between the germline ends. Here the CDR3 reads CASSVRGAGETQYF. The CDR3 region has the DNA TGTGCCAGCAGTGTACGGGGGGCAGGAGAGACCCAGTACTTC.

This chain connects TRBV7-9 to TRBJ1-4, with 8 nucleotides matching TRBD1. Germline V lookup: CDR1 SEHNR, CDR2 FQNEAQ (reference sequence). V dropped 4 bases and J dropped 4; count of bases not matched to a gene: 5. The CDR3 has 15 residues. In DNA, the CDR3 is TGTGCCAGCAGCTCTGCAGGGGGCCGTAATGAAAAACTGTTTTTT. Its translation: CASSSAGGRNEKLFF.

This clone was counted a single time. The chain couples TRBV6-5 to TRBJ1-3; no definite D call. Trimming took off 0 bases at V and 4 bases at J, with 4 bases between the two ends. Germline CDR1 reads MNHEY; CDR2 reads SVGAGI. This CDR3 region has 13 residues. The CDR3 loop is CASSYSPGNTIYF. The CDR3 coding sequence is TGTGCCAGCAGTTACTCTCCAGGAAACACCATATATTTT.

The J gene is TRBJ1-1, the V gene TRBV5-1; D is uncertain. The ends were cut back, 0 bases at V and 8 bases at J, with 11 bases in the middle. The CDR3 has 13 residues. In germline, CDR1 is SGHRS, CDR2 YFSETQ. In nucleotides, the CDR3 is TGCGCCAGCAGCTTGGCCGGTGCACCCGAAGCTTTCTTT. Protein: CASSLAGAPEAFF. The full variable domain, its missing parts supplied by reference TRBV5-1 and TRBJ1-1, is KAGVTQTPRYLIKTRGQQVTLSCSPISGHRSVSWYQQTPGQGLQFLFEYFSETQRNKGNFPGRFSGRQFSNSRSEMNVSTLELGDSALYLCASSLAGAPEAFFGQGTRLTVV.

The chain employs TRBV5-1 and TRBJ1-1; 8 positions agree with TRBD1. This CDR3 comprises 14 residues. CDR1 and CDR2 (germline): SGHRS, YFSETQ. With 5 bases clipped from V and 1 base from J, the junction kept 4 bases outside the gene matches. The CDR3 sequence is CASRRGQANTEAFF. The CDR3 DNA sequence: TGCGCCAGCAGGAGGGGACAGGCGAACACTGAAGCTTTCTTT.